Listed here are 9 T cell receptor beta chains from one sample, sequenced in a study of blood T cell repertoires in COVID-19 (dated by TCRdb to between 2020 and 2021). The receptor library was made with the immunoSEQ multiplex PCR assay. As stored in TCRdb, this immuneACCESS dataset retains in-frame rearrangements with V and J assigned. A fraction of the clones does not appear; measured against another copy, unresolved V genes explain less than half of the discrepancy, and the remainder lacks a known reason. The sample table shows 150,000 to 200,000 clones, and approximately 80% are seen once. Roughly 4.9% of the sample comes from the top ten. The sample taken for sequencing was PBMCs or T cells enriched from blood (not recorded which). The receptors stem from a man aged 65 to 85 who had been exposed to COVID-19.

The V gene is TRBV27, the J gene TRBJ2-2, with TRBD1 matching over 7 bases. Germline CDR1 and CDR2: MNHEY and SMNVEV (reference sequence). There are 14 residues in the CDR3. The V and J ends lost 6 bases and 5 bases, in that order; junction bases with no gene match: 6. CDR3 nucleotide sequence: TGTGCCAGCAGGGAAGGACAGGTAACCGGGGAGCTGTTTTTT. Translating it yields CASREGQVTGELFF.

This clone was seen a handful of times. The chain carries TRBV12-3 or TRBV12-4 and TRBJ1-2; 7 positions match TRBD1. The CDR3 runs to 13 residues. V trimming: 4 bases; J trimming: 7 bases; junction bases outside the gene matches: 6. The CDR3 DNA reads as TGTGCCAGCAGTTCCACGACAGGGTTTGGCTACACCTTC. Translated: CASSSTTGFGYTF.

As for this clone: One end of the junction does not line up with germline, which may come from a read error. The chain joins TRBV13 to TRBJ2-1; TRBD2 is a possible D gene (6 bases). This CDR3 has 14 amino acids. Germline V gene lookup returns CDR1 PRHDT and CDR2 FYEKMQ (reference sequence). The CDR3 coding sequence is TGTGCCAGCAGCTTACGTGGAGGGTTTAATGGGCAGTTCTTC. This encodes CASSLRGGFNGQFF.

The genes are TRBV10-3 and TRBJ1-2, with TRBD1 identical over 7 bases. The CDR3 extends over 12 amino acids. The V gene's germline CDR1 is ENHRY and CDR2 SYGVKD. The ends lost 9 bases at V and 4 bases at J; junction bases unmatched: 5. The CDR3 sequence: CAIAQGTYGYTF. The CDR3 coding sequence is TGTGCCATAGCACAGGGGACCTATGGCTACACCTTC.

The genes are TRBV7-8 and TRBJ1-3, with D unresolved. CDR1 and CDR2 from the germline V gene are SGHVS and FQNEAQ. V lost 0 bases and J lost 4, with 7 bases in between. This CDR3 is built from 14 residues. The CDR3 coding sequence is TGTGCCAGCAGCTTAGCGCGGCCGGGAAACACCATATATTTT. It yields the protein CASSLARPGNTIYF.

The chain links TRBV2 to TRBJ1-5; no reliable D call. CDR3 length equals 18 residues. V was shortened by 0 bases and J by 0 bases, with 15 bases between the two germline ends. The germline gives CDR1 SNHLY, CDR2 FYNNEI. CDR3 in DNA: TGTGCCAGCAGTGAAGCGCTTCGGCGGAGTCTTAGCAATCAGCCCCAGCATTTT. Translating gives CASSEALRRSLSNQPQHF. Complete variable domain (other parts from reference TRBV2 and TRBJ1-5): EPEVTQTPSHQVTQMGQEVILRCVPISNHLYFYWYRQILGQKVEFLVSFYNNEISEKSEIFDDQFSVERPDGSNFTLKIRSTKLEDSAMYFCASSEALRRSLSNQPQHFGDGTRLSIL.

This clone came up a few times. The V gene is TRBV27, the J gene TRBJ2-1; TRBD1 agrees at 7 bases. Germline values: CDR1 MNHEY, CDR2 SMNVEV (reference sequence). The CDR3 spans 14 residues. The V gene end was trimmed by 6 bases and the J gene end by 6 bases; junction bases not matched to a gene: 8. The CDR3 is CASRYNAGGNEQFF. The CDR3 region has the DNA TGTGCCAGCAGGTACAATGCAGGGGGCAATGAGCAGTTCTTC.

By share, this clone counts as medium-sized (0.01 to 0.1%). V gene TRBV29-1 combines with J gene TRBJ2-7, with TRBD1 matching 7 bases. The germline CDR1 and CDR2 sequences are SQVTM and ANQGSEA. The CDR3 runs to 13 residues. V lost 1 base, J lost 9 bases, and 9 bases stayed unmatched. CDR3 amino acids: CSVEGQGDSRQYF. The CDR3 DNA reads as TGCAGCGTTGAAGGACAGGGCGACTCTCGGCAGTACTTC.

This clone is a singleton in its sample. This chain uses TRBV28 with TRBJ1-2; no firm D call. The CDR3 is made up of 13 amino acids. CDR1 is MDHEN and CDR2 is SYDVKM in the germline V gene. The V gene lost 2 bases and the J gene lost 8 bases, with 12 bases spanning the gap. The CDR3 is CASSLRGMVGYTF. The CDR3 DNA is TGTGCCAGCAGTTTACGGGGAATGGTCGGCTACACCTTC.